Shown below are 3 T cell receptor beta chains from a single sample sequenced in a study of shared clonotypes between healthy human individuals. The protocol was immunoSEQ multiplex PCR, while the TCRdb copy is restricted to in-frame clones and leaves out a portion. The table lists 2 million to 2.5 million clones, 93% of them singletons. Material: naive CD4+ T cells from PBMCs. Regarding subset: CD45RA+ positively selected. These TCRs come from a man aged 18 to 30 in good health. Some clones in this sample may be carry-over from other donors' samples.

This chain links TRBV5-4 with TRBJ2-1, with a weak D call TRBD2 (5 bases). This CDR3 has 14 amino acids. Germline V lookup: CDR1 SGHNT, CDR2 YYREEE (reference sequence). The ends were cut back, 3 bases at V and 2 bases at J, with 9 bases in the middle. CDR3: CASSSSGTYNEQFF. CDR3 in DNA: TGTGCCAGCAGCTCGTCCGGGACCTACAATGAGCAGTTCTTC.

The chain couples TRBV25-1 to TRBJ2-7; no clear D. V dropped 8 bases and J dropped 5 bases, with 19 bases sitting between them. The CDR3 is made up of 14 amino acids. Germline V gives CDR1 MGHDK, CDR2 SYGVNS. This chain's CDR3 is CASARTGPPHEQYF. CDR3 bases: TGTGCCAGCGCGAGGACGGGCCCCCCGCACGAGCAGTACTTC.

The chain joins TRBV19 to TRBJ2-2; no clear D. Germline V gene sequence: CDR1 LNHDA, CDR2 SQIVND (reference sequence). The CDR3 is 14 amino acids. Trimming shortened V by 7 bases and J by 0 bases, and 9 bases separated the two germline ends. CDR3: CASKDSANTGELFF. The CDR3 region has the DNA TGTGCCAGTAAAGATTCCGCGAACACCGGGGAGCTGTTTTTT.